This T cell receptor beta chain was identified in a study of cytomegalovirus exposure and HLA in healthy donors. Study-wide results and limits: Later on, analysis showed that most CMV-associated TCR beta chains appeared to be HLA-restricted.

V dropped 4 bases and J dropped 8; count of bases not matched to a gene: 8. Germline loops: CDR1 SGHVS, CDR2 FNYEAQ. CDR3 size: 16 residues. Vbeta (60) and Jbeta (13) primers were used in the PCR. TCRdb keeps only in-frame clones here, not all; method: immunoSEQ multiplex PCR. Of more than 110,000 clones in the sample, over 60% were seen once. Points on this clone: As yet, its antigen is unknown.

The sequence was collected from a male donor in good health and CMV-seropositive. The chain uses TRBV7-6 and TRBJ1-4, with TRBD1 matching 12 bases. Sequenced material: PBMCs. The CDR3 DNA reads TGTGCCAGCAGCTCGGGACAGGGGGCGCCTTGGGAAAAACTGTTTTTT. This translates into CASSSGQGAPWEKLFF.